This paragraph reports one T cell receptor (beta chain). The data are from a study of synovial regulatory T cells in juvenile arthritis. The germline V gene encodes CDR1 SGHTA and CDR2 FQGTGA. The CDR3 runs 15 residues. No DNA was logged. The protocol was immunoSEQ multiplex PCR, while the TCRdb copy is restricted to in-frame clones and leaves out a portion. The specimen's table records several thousand clones. V gene TRBV7-3 combines with J gene TRBJ2-2. Sequencing was carried out using Treg cells from blood. Subset: remaining (HLA-DR-negative) circulating blood Treg cells. This TCR was recovered from a donor between 2 and 35 years old with juvenile idiopathic arthritis. CDR3 protein: CASSPRRDGTGELFF.